A selection of T cell receptor beta chains follows, all from one sample in a study of identifying expanded T cells in peripheral blood. This table comes from immunoSEQ multiplex PCR, and its TCRdb copy is limited to in-frame clones, with some not included. The table includes some 100,000 clones, around 90% detected once. The material sequenced was blood. All receptors derive from a person aged 18 to 70 in good health. Both conserved end residues are part of each CDR3. D genes are given only for firm matches. The listing skips clone size in some rows; elsewhere it reads once, few, many or a size class.

clone_size	v_call	d_call	j_call	cdr3_nt	cdr3_aa
.	TRBV15	.	TRBJ1-2	TGTGCCACCAGCAGAGATCGTAGCGGCGGCTACACCTTC	CATSRDRSGGYTF
.	TRBV5-4	.	TRBJ2-5	TGTGCCAGCAGCTTAGATCTGACCGGGGAGACCCAGTACTTC	CASSLDLTGETQYF
.	TRBV19	.	TRBJ2-3	TGTGCCAGTAGTATAGGGCCTGCTACTAGCACAGATACGCAGTATTTT	CASSIGPATSTDTQYF
.	TRBV19	.	TRBJ2-6	TGTGCCAGTAGTTTGGGACTGGTTGCTGGGGCCAACGTCCTGACTTTC	CASSLGLVAGANVLTF
.	TRBV4-1	.	TRBJ2-7	TGCGCCAGCAGCCCCGAGGGGGGGGCAGGCGAGCAGTACTTC	CASSPEGGAGEQYF
once	TRBV7-8	TRBD1	TRBJ1-1	TGTGCCAGCAGCTTAGTGTCAGGGGGCGTTTTGAACACTGAAGCTTTCTTT	CASSLVSGGVLNTEAFF
.	TRBV28	TRBD1	TRBJ2-7	TGTGCCAGCAGCCCGTCGGGACAGGCAGCTTACGAGCAGTACTTC	CASSPSGQAAYEQYF
.	TRBV29-1	TRBD1	TRBJ1-3	TGCAGCGTCGGACAGGGGGTATCGGGAAACACCATATATTTT	CSVGQGVSGNTIYF
.	TRBV5-1	.	TRBJ2-3	TGCGCCAGCAGCTTGCGGGGCACAGATACGCAGTATTTT	CASSLRGTDTQYF
.	TRBV5-1	TRBD1	TRBJ2-2	TGCGCCAGCAGCTTCGGGACAGCTAGGAACACCGGGGAGCTGTTTTTT	CASSFGTARNTGELFF
.	TRBV6-5	TRBD2	TRBJ2-3	TGTGCCAGCCGGGGGGGGAGGAGGGGCACAGATACGCAGTATTTT	CASRGGRRGTDTQYF
.	TRBV18	.	TRBJ2-7	TGTGCCAGCTCACCACCGAACGGGGAGTCCGAGCAGTACTTC	CASSPPNGESEQYF
.	TRBV5-4	.	TRBJ1-1	TGTGCCAGCAGCTTGGACGGGAGAGACACTGAAGCTTTCTTT	CASSLDGRDTEAFF
once	TRBV30	.	TRBJ1-2	TGTGCCTGTGCTTATCCGAGCAACTATGGCTACACCTTC	CACAYPSNYGYTF
.	TRBV10-3	TRBD1	TRBJ1-2	TGTGCCATCAGTGGGGGACAGGGGGCTTATGGCTACACCTTC	CAISGGQGAYGYTF
.	TRBV10-2	.	TRBJ1-2	TGCGCCAGCAGTGAGAATGGGGATTACTATGGCTACACCTTC	CASSENGDYYGYTF
.	TRBV7-3	TRBD2	TRBJ2-1	TGTGCCAGCAGCTTAGCTAGCGGGGGGATCCGCGAGCAGTTCTTC	CASSLASGGIREQFF
.	TRBV7-9	.	TRBJ2-6	TGTGCCAGCAGCACCCGGGTAGCAGCTGGGGCCAACGTCCTGACTTTC	CASSTRVAAGANVLTF
.	TRBV30	TRBD1	TRBJ1-1	TGTGCCCAAAACAGGGGAGAGAACACTGAAGCTTTCTTT	CAQNRGENTEAFF
.	TRBV30	.	TRBJ2-7	TGTGCCTGGAGTGGAGTCTTGGGGGTGTACGAGCAGTACTTC	CAWSGVLGVYEQYF
.	TRBV18	.	TRBJ1-4	TGTGCCAGCTCCCGGACCAACCTTCAAGCAACTAATGAAAAACTGTTTTTT	CASSRTNLQATNEKLFF
.	TRBV11-3	.	TRBJ1-4	TGTGCCAGCAGCTCCCGGGGGCCCAATGAAAAACTGTTTTTT	CASSSRGPNEKLFF
.	TRBV28	TRBD1	TRBJ1-2	TGTGCCAGCAGTTTATTGGGACAGGGGCATGGCTACACCTTC	CASSLLGQGHGYTF
.	TRBV9	.	TRBJ1-2	TGTGCCAGCAGCGTAGGAGGGGAGAAGAGTGGCTACACCTTC	CASSVGGEKSGYTF
.	TRBV9	.	TRBJ2-1	TGTGCCAGCAGCGTACAACTAGGTGAGAATGAGCAGTTCTTC	CASSVQLGENEQFF
.	TRBV14	.	TRBJ2-7	TGTGCCAGCAGCCTAACTAAAAACTACGAGCAGTACTTC	CASSLTKNYEQYF
.	TRBV9	TRBD1	TRBJ2-7	TGTGCCAGCAGCGTTGACAGGGGCGAGCAGTACTTC	CASSVDRGEQYF
.	TRBV4-3	TRBD1	TRBJ1-2	TGCGCCAGCAGCCAAGATCGGCACAGGGGAGGGGATGGCTACACCTTC	CASSQDRHRGGDGYTF
.	TRBV27	TRBD2	TRBJ2-1	TGTGCCAGCAGTAAGCGTTTAGCGGGGGCATCCTACAATGAGCAGTTCTTC	CASSKRLAGASYNEQFF
.	TRBV10-3	.	TRBJ1-2	TGTGCCATCATGGGGGATGGCTACACCTTC	CAIMGDGYTF
.	TRBV5-4	.	TRBJ2-6	TGTGCCAGCAGCCAAGGGGGTTCTGGGGCCAACGTCCTGACTTTC	CASSQGGSGANVLTF
.	TRBV19	TRBD1	TRBJ1-6	TGTGCCAGTAGAGCGGGACAGGGCATTAATTCACCCCTCCACTTT	CASRAGQGINSPLHF
.	TRBV9	.	TRBJ1-1	TGTGCCAGCAGCGTAATCGGGGAGGGCACTGAAGCTTTCTTT	CASSVIGEGTEAFF
.	TRBV28	TRBD1	TRBJ2-7	TGTGCCAGCAGTTTCCGACAGGGCGTAGCCTACGAGCAGTACTTC	CASSFRQGVAYEQYF
.	TRBV5-4	TRBD2	TRBJ2-1	TGTGCCAGCAGCCTACAGAGTCGGACTAGCGGGGACAATGAGCAGTTCTTC	CASSLQSRTSGDNEQFF
.	TRBV13	TRBD1	TRBJ1-1	TGTGCCAGCAGCCCCAGGACAGGGTTTGAAGCTTTCTTT	CASSPRTGFEAFF
.	TRBV7-9	.	TRBJ2-3	TGTGCCAGCAGCTTAGCAGCGGGTAGCACAGATACGCAGTATTTT	CASSLAAGSTDTQYF
.	TRBV2	.	TRBJ1-4	TGTGCCAGCGCTACAGGCGCAACTAATGAAAAACTGTTTTTT	CASATGATNEKLFF
.	TRBV2	.	TRBJ1-4	TGTGCCAGCAGTCATCGAGAGGGATCGGTACCCTTGAAGGAAAAACTGTTTTTT	CASSHREGSVPLKEKLFF
.	TRBV5-1	TRBD2	TRBJ2-3	TGCGCCAGCAGCTTTAGCGGGAGGCAGGAAGATACGCAGTATTTT	CASSFSGRQEDTQYF
.	TRBV11-2	.	TRBJ2-1	TGTGCCAGCAGCTTAGGGACGGGGCGTGTAGTGAATGAGCAGTTCTTC	CASSLGTGRVVNEQFF
.	TRBV4-3	TRBD2	TRBJ2-2	TGCGCCAGCAGCCAAGAACTAGCGGGAGCGAACACCGGGGAGCTGTTTTTT	CASSQELAGANTGELFF
.	TRBV2	.	TRBJ2-6	TGTGCCAGCCCCGGGGGTCCAACAGCGGGGGCCAACGTCCTGACTTTC	CASPGGPTAGANVLTF
.	TRBV10-3	TRBD1	TRBJ2-7	TGTGCCATCAGTGAACGGGACAGCAGCTCCTACGAGCAGTACTTC	CAISERDSSSYEQYF
once	TRBV6-1	TRBD1	TRBJ2-7	TGTGCGACGGTAGGGACAGGGGCGACCTACGAGCAGTACTTC	CATVGTGATYEQYF
.	TRBV6-1	.	TRBJ2-7	TGTGCCAGCAGGGACAGTCGGGAGCAGTACTTC	CASRDSREQYF
.	TRBV7-2	TRBD2	TRBJ2-7	TGTGCCAGCAGCGACCGGCGGGGGACCTACGAGCAGTACTTC	CASSDRRGTYEQYF
.	TRBV30	.	TRBJ2-3	TGTGCCTGGAGTAAAGGGACCCCAGATACGCAGTATTTT	CAWSKGTPDTQYF
.	TRBV27	.	TRBJ2-1	TGTGCCAGCAGCTCATCAAAGACGAAGCAGTTCTTC	CASSSSKTKQFF
.	TRBV2	.	TRBJ2-6	TGTGCCAGCGGGGCCAGGGCAAACTCTGGGGCCAACGTCCTGACTTTC	CASGARANSGANVLTF
.	TRBV6-5	TRBD2	TRBJ2-7	TGTGCCAGCAAGCGGGAGCGGGGGGTCGACGAGCAGTACTTC	CASKRERGVDEQYF
once	TRBV6-1	.	TRBJ1-3	TGTGCCAGCAGTGAATTTCAGGGGAAGGGAAACACCATATATTTT	CASSEFQGKGNTIYF
.	TRBV30	.	TRBJ1-2	TGTGCCTGGAGTCCGCCGGGACTGAAATATGGCTACACCTTC	CAWSPPGLKYGYTF
.	TRBV7-8	TRBD2	TRBJ2-7	TGTGCCAGCAGCAGAGCGGGAGGTCCCAGCTCCTACGAGCAATACTTC	CASSRAGGPSSYEQYF
once	TRBV15	.	TRBJ2-1	TGTGCCACCAGCAGAGCCCCAGAGGGATACAATGAGCAGTTCTTC	CATSRAPEGYNEQFF
.	TRBV5-1	TRBD1	TRBJ1-2	TGCGCCAGCAGCGGGCCGATGACAGGGTTTGAAGGCTACACCTTC	CASSGPMTGFEGYTF
many	TRBV10-3	TRBD2	TRBJ2-7	TGTGCCATCGGCTCTAGCGGGGGGGCGGTAAACGAGCAGTACTTC	CAIGSSGGAVNEQYF
.	TRBV18	.	TRBJ1-1	TGTGCCAGCTCATTACAGAGAACTGAAGCTTTCTTT	CASSLQRTEAFF